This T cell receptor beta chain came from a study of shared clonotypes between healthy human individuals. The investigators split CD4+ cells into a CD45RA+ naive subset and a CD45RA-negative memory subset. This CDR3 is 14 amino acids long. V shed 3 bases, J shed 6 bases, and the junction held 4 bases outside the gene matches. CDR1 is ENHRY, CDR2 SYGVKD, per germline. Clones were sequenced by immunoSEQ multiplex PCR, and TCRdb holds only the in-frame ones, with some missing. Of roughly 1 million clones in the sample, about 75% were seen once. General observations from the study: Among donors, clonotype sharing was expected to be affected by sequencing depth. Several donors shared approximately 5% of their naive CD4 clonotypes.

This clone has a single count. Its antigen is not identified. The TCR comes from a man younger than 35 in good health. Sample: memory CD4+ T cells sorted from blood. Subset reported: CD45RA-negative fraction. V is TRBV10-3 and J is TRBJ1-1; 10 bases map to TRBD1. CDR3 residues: CAISEGDRGSEAFF. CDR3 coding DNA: TGTGCCATCAGTGAAGGGGACAGGGGCTCTGAAGCTTTCTTT.